The rows below give T cell receptor beta chains drawn from one sample of a study of blood T cell repertoires in COVID-19. The table came from immunoSEQ multiplex PCR; TCRdb's copy has only in-frame clones and leaves some out. The table lists about 200,000 clones, roughly 90% of them singletons. What was sequenced was peripheral blood. These receptors all come from a woman in her seventies with acute or convalescent COVID-19. The CDR3 runs from the conserved cysteine through the conserved F or W. A D gene is named only where the DNA matches it firmly. Only some rows state a clone size, as once, few, many or a class for expanded clones.

cdr3_length	clone_size	v_call	d_call	j_call	cdr3_nt	cdr3_aa
13	.	TRBV18	.	TRBJ1-1	TGTGCCAGCTGTACTACAGGCTCGACTGAAGCTTTCTTT	CASCTTGSTEAFF
12	.	TRBV7-2	TRBD2	TRBJ2-1	TGTGCCAGCAGCATCAGGACTAGCGAGCAGTTCTTC	CASSIRTSEQFF
14	.	TRBV14	.	TRBJ1-5	TGTGCCAGCAGCCAATCTGGGGGGGGACAGCCCCAGCATTTT	CASSQSGGGQPQHF
15	.	TRBV6-5	.	TRBJ2-7	TGTGCCAGCAGCCGGACAGTTCATGGCTCCTACGAGCAGTACTTC	CASSRTVHGSYEQYF
13	.	TRBV11-2	.	TRBJ2-1	TGTGCCAGCAGCTTAGACCGAGGAGATGAGCAGTTCTTC	CASSLDRGDEQFF
13	.	TRBV5-5	.	TRBJ2-4	TGTGCCAGCAGCTTAGCCACAGAAAACATTCAGTACTTC	CASSLATENIQYF
12	.	TRBV29-1	.	TRBJ2-5	TGCAGCGTTGAGAGGGTGGAGGAGACCCAGTACTTC	CSVERVEETQYF
16	.	TRBV7-3	TRBD2	TRBJ2-2	TGTGCCAGCAGCTCGATAGCGGGGTCGAACACCGGGGAGCTGTTTTTT	CASSSIAGSNTGELFF
16	.	TRBV28	TRBD2	TRBJ2-5	TGTGCCAGCAGTTCCTCGGGCGCGGGGGGGCTCGAGACCCAGTACTTC	CASSSSGAGGLETQYF
14	once	TRBV20-1	TRBD2	TRBJ2-1	TGCAGTGCTAGTTTCCGGGAGGCCTACAATGAGCAGTTCTTC	CSASFREAYNEQFF
15	few	TRBV19	TRBD1	TRBJ1-5	TGTGCCAGTAGACCGCGGACAGGGCTGAAGCAGCCCCAGCATTTT	CASRPRTGLKQPQHF
15	.	TRBV6-5	TRBD1	TRBJ2-7	TGTGCCAGCAGTTTCACCGGGACAGGGGTCCACGAGCAGTACTTC	CASSFTGTGVHEQYF
12	.	TRBV29-1	.	TRBJ1-2	TGCAGCGCAACGCGGGTAGGCTATGGCTACACCTTC	CSATRVGYGYTF
16	.	TRBV6-2/TRBV6-3	TRBD2	TRBJ2-3	TGTGCCAGCAGTTACTCACGGACTAGTTTCACAGATACGCAGTATTTT	CASSYSRTSFTDTQYF
16	.	TRBV19	TRBD2	TRBJ2-7	TGTGCCAGTAGTCCCGGGACTAGCGGGAGCCCCTACGAGCAGTACTTC	CASSPGTSGSPYEQYF
22	few	TRBV7-2	TRBD2	TRBJ2-1	TGTGCCAGCAGCTTAGCGGCCTGGACAGGCTCCGTACTAGCGGGCTCCTACAATGAGCAGTTCTTC	CASSLAAWTGSVLAGSYNEQFF
15	.	TRBV10-2	TRBD2	TRBJ2-6	TGCGCCAGCATGCGGGGGAACTCAGGGGCCAACGTCCTGACTTTC	CASMRGNSGANVLTF
17	.	TRBV4-1	TRBD2	TRBJ2-7	TGCGCCAGCAGCCAAGAATCGCCCCTAGCGGGATCCTACGAGCAGTACTTC	CASSQESPLAGSYEQYF
14	.	TRBV18	TRBD1	TRBJ1-1	TGTGCCAGCTCGTCCACAGGGGGCCTAACTGAAGCTTTCTTT	CASSSTGGLTEAFF
14	.	TRBV23-1	.	TRBJ1-3	TGCGCCAGCACCCACTGGACTACAGGAAACACCATATATTTT	CASTHWTTGNTIYF
11	.	TRBV28	.	TRBJ2-1	TGTGCCAGCAGTTTTGGCTATGAGCAGTTCTTC	CASSFGYEQFF
16	.	TRBV9	.	TRBJ2-3	TGTGCCAGCAGCGCCACCGGGACTCAACCGACAGATACGCAGTATTTT	CASSATGTQPTDTQYF
15	.	TRBV5-5	TRBD1	TRBJ1-2	TGTGCCAGCAGCCAAGGGGGGGACAGGGAATATGGCTACACCTTC	CASSQGGDREYGYTF
14	.	TRBV4-3	.	TRBJ1-2	TGCGCCAGCAGCCAAGATCGCAGTAACTATGGCTACACCTTC	CASSQDRSNYGYTF
14	.	TRBV28	.	TRBJ1-1	TGTGCCAGCAGGTACAGGGTTACGAACACTGAAGCTTTCTTT	CASRYRVTNTEAFF
14	once	TRBV24-1	.	TRBJ1-5	TGTGCCACCAGTGATTTGCCGGGGGGTCAGCCCCAGCATTTT	CATSDLPGGQPQHF
18	.	TRBV7-8	.	TRBJ2-1	TGTGCCAGCAGCCCCAAGGCCCGGGTCGGGACAACCTACAATGAGCAGTTCTTC	CASSPKARVGTTYNEQFF
13	.	TRBV2	.	TRBJ1-5	TGTGCCAGCAGTCGAGGGGGGGTACAGCCCCAGCATTTT	CASSRGGVQPQHF
14	.	TRBV7-2	.	TRBJ2-1	TGTGCCAGCAGCAGCATTTTTTTTGGCAATGAGCAGTTCTTC	CASSSIFFGNEQFF
16	.	TRBV5-4	TRBD1	TRBJ2-5	TGTGCCAGCAGCTTTTGGGACAGGTCGATTGGAGAGACCCAGTACTTC	CASSFWDRSIGETQYF
15	.	TRBV6-5	TRBD1	TRBJ2-5	TGTGCCAGCAGGGGGGCCGGGACAGGTCGAGAGACCCAGTACTTC	CASRGAGTGRETQYF
17	once	TRBV10-2	TRBD1	TRBJ2-2	TGCGCCAGCATTATACTCCGGGACAGGGCCTCCACCGGGGAGCTGTTTTTT	CASIILRDRASTGELFF
14	once	TRBV27	.	TRBJ1-4	TGTGCCAGCAGTTTAGAGGGTGCGGGCGAAAAACTGTTTTTT	CASSLEGAGEKLFF
14	.	TRBV28	TRBD1	TRBJ1-2	TGTGCCAGCAGTGCAGGGGGAGCTAACTATGGCTACACCTTC	CASSAGGANYGYTF
15	once	TRBV19	.	TRBJ1-5	TGTGCCAGTAGTATAAGCGGTCTTAGCAATCAGCCCCAGCATTTT	CASSISGLSNQPQHF
14	.	TRBV7-9	TRBD1	TRBJ2-1	TGTGCCAGCAGCTTAGGTCAGGGGGTTAATGAGCAGTTCTTC	CASSLGQGVNEQFF
14	.	TRBV3-1/TRBV3-2	.	TRBJ2-7	TGTGCCAGCAGCCGGTCAGGGGGGTCCTACGAGCAGTACTTC	CASSRSGGSYEQYF
14	.	TRBV21-1	.	TRBJ1-1	TGTGCCAGCGGATCCCGGGGATGGTGGACTGAAGCTTTCTTT	CASGSRGWWTEAFF
15	.	TRBV5-1	.	TRBJ2-3	TGCGCCAGCAGCGGCCAAACTTCTAGGACAGATACGCAGTATTTT	CASSGQTSRTDTQYF
15	once	TRBV5-1	TRBD1	TRBJ2-7	TGCGCCAGCAGCTTGGGACAGGGTAGTGGGTACGAGCAGTACTTC	CASSLGQGSGYEQYF
15	.	TRBV27	TRBD1	TRBJ2-7	TGTGCCAGCAGTCCCTCGACAGGGCCATACTACGAGCAGTACTTC	CASSPSTGPYYEQYF
15	.	TRBV5-8	TRBD1	TRBJ2-1	TGTGCCAGCAGCACGGGACAGCACGCCTACAATGAGCAGTTCTTC	CASSTGQHAYNEQFF
19	.	TRBV7-2	.	TRBJ2-6	TGTGCCAGCAGCTTAGTTGGGTCAGGGCTTGGCTCCGGGGCCAACGTCCTGACTTTC	CASSLVGSGLGSGANVLTF
15	.	TRBV19	.	TRBJ2-3	TGTGCCACCACTACCACAGGGAGAGGTACAGATACGCAGTATTTT	CATTTTGRGTDTQYF
15	.	TRBV7-9	.	TRBJ1-2	TGTGCCAGCAGCACCCCGTCCGGGGTTAACTATGGCTACACCTTC	CASSTPSGVNYGYTF
12	.	TRBV2	TRBD1	TRBJ2-7	TGTGCCACCCTGGGTACAGGGGAAGAGCAGTACTTC	CATLGTGEEQYF
15	.	TRBV11-2	TRBD2	TRBJ2-1	TGTGCCAGCAGAGTAGGGACTAGCGCTGACAATGAGCAGTTCTTC	CASRVGTSADNEQFF
15	.	TRBV5-1	TRBD1	TRBJ1-2	TGCGCCAGCAGCTCAGGACAGGGGGCTGGCTATGGCTACACCTTC	CASSSGQGAGYGYTF
16	.	TRBV7-8	.	TRBJ2-1	TGTGCCAGCAGCTTAAATCTCGGCACAGTCTACAATGAGCAGTTCTTC	CASSLNLGTVYNEQFF
13	.	TRBV6-5	.	TRBJ1-5	TGCCGCCCACGGGACTTGAGCAATCAGCCCCAGCATTTT	CRPRDLSNQPQHF